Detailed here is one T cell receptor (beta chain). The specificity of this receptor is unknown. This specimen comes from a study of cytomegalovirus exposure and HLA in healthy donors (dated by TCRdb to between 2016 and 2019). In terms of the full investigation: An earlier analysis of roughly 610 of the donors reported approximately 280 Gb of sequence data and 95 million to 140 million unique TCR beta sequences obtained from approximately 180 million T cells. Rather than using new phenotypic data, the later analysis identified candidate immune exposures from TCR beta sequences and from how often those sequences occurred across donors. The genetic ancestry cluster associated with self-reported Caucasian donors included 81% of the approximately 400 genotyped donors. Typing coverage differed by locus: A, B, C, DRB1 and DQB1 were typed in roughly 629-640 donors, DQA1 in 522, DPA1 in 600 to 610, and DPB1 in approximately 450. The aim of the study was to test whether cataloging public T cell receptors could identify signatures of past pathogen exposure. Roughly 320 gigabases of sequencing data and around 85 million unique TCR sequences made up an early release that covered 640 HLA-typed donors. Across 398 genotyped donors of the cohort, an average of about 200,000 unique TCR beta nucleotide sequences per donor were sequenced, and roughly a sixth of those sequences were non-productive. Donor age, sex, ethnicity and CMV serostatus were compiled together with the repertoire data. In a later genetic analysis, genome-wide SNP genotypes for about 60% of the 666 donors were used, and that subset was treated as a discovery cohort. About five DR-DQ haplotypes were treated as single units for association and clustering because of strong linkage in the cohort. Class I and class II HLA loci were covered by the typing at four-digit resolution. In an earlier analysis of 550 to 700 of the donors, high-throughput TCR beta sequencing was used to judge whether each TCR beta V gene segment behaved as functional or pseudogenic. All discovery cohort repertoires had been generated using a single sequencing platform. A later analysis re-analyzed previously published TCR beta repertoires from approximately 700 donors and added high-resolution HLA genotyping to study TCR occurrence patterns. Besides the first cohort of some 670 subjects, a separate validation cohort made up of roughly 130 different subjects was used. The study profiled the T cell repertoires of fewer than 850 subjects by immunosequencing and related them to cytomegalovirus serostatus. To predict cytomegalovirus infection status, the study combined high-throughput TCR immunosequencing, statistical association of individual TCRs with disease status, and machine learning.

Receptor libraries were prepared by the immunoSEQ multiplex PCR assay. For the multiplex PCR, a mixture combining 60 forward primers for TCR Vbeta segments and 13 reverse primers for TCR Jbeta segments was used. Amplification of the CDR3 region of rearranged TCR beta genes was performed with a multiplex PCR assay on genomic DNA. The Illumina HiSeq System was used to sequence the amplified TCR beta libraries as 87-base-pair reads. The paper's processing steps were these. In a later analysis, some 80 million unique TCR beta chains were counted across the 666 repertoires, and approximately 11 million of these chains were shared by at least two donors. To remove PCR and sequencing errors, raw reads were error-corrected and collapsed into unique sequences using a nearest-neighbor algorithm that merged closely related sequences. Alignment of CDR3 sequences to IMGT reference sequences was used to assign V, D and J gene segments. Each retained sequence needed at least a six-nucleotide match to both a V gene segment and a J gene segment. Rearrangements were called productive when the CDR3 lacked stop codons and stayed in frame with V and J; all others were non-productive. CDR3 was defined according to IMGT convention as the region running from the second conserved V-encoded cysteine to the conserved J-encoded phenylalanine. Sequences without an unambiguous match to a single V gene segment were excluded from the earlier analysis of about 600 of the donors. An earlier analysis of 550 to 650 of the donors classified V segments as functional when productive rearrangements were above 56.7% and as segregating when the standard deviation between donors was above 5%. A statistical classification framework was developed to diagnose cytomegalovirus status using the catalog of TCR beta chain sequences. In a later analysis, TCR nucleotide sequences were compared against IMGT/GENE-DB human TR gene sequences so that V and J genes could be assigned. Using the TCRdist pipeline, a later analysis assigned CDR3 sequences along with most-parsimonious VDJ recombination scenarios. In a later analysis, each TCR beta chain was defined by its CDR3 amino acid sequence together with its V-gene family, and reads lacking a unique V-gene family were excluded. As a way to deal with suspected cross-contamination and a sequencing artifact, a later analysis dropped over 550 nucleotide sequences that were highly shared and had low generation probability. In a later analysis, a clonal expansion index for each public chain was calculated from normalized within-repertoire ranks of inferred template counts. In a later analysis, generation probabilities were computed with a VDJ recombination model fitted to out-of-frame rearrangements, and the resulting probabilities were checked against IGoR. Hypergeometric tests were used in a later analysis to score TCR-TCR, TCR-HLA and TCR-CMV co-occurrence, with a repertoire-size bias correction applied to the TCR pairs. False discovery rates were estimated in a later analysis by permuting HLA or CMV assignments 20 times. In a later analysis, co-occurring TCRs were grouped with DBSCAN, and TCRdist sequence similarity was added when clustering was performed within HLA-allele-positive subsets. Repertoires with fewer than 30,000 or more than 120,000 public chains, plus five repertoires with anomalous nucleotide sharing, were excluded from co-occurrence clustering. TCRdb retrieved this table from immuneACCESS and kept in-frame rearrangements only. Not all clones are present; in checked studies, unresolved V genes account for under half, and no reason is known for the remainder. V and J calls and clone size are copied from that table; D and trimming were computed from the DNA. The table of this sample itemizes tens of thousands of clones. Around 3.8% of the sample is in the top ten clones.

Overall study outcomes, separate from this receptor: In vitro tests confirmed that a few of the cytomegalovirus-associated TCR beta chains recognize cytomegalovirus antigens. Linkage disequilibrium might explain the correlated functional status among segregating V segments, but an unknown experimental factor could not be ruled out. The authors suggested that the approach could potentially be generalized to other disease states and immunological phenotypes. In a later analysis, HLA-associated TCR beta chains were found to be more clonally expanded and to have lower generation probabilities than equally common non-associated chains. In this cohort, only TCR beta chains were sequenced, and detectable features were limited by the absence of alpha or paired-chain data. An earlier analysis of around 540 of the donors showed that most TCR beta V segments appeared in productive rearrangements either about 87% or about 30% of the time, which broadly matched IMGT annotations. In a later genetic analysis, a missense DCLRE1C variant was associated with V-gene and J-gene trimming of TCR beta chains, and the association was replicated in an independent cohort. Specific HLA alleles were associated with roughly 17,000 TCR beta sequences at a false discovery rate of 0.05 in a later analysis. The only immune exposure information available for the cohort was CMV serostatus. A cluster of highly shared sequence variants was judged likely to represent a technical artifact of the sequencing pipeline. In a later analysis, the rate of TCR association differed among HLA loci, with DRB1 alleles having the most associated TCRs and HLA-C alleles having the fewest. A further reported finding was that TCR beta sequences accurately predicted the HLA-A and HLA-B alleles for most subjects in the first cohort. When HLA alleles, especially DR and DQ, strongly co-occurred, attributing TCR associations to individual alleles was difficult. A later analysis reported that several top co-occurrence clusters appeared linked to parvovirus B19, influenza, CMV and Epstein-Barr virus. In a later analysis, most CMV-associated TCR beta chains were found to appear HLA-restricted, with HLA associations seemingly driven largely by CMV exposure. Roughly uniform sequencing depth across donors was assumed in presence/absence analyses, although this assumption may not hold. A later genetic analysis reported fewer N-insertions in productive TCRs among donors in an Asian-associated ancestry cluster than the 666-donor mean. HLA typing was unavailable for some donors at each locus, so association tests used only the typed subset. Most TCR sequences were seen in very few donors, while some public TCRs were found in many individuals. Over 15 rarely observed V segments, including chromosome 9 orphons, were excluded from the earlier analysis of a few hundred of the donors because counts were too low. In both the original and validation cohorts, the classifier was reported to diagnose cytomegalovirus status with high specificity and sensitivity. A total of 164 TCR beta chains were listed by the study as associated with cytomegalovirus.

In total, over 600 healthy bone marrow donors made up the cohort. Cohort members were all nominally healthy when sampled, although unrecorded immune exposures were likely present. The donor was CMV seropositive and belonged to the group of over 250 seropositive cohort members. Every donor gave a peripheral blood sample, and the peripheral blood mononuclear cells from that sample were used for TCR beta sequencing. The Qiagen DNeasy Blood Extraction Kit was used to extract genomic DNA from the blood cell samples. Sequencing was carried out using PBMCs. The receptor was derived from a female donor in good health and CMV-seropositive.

The DNA sequence is TGTGCCAGCAGTCCGGGACAGGGGCCGTCAGCGTTCTTC. This codes for CASSPGQGPSAFF. The chain is made from TRBV6-5 and TRBJ2-1, with TRBD1 matching 10 junction bases. V loses 5 bases at its end and J loses 15 bases; junction bases beyond the gene matches: 10. The CDR3, cysteine through phenylalanine, is 13 amino acids long. Only CDR3 DNA is held: 39 bases, read in frame from base 1. The germline V gene yields MNHEY for CDR1 and SVGAGI for CDR2.